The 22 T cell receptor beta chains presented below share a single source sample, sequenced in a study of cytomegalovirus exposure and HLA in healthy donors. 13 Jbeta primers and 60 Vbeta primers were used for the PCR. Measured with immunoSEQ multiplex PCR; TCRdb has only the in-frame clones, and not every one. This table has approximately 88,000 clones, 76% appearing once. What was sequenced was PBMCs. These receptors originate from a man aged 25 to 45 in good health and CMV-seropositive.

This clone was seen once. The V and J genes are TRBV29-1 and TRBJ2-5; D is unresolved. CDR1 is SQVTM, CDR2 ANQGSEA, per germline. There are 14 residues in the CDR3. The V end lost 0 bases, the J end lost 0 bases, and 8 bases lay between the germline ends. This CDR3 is CSVEEGRYQETQYF. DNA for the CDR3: TGCAGCGTTGAAGAGGGCAGGTACCAAGAGACCCAGTACTTC.

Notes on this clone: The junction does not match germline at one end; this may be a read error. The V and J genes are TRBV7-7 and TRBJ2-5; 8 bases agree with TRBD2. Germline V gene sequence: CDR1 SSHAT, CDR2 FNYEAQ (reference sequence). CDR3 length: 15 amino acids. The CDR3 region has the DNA TGTGCTAGCAGCTTACTAAGCGGGAGAGGGGAGACCCAGTACTTC. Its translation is CASSLLSGRGETQYF.

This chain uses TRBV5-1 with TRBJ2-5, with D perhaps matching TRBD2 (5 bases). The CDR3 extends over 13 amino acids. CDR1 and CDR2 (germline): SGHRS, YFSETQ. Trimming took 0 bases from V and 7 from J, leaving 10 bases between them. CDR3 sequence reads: CASSLATAGTQYF. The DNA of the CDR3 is TGCGCCAGCAGCTTGGCCACCGCGGGGACCCAGTACTTC.

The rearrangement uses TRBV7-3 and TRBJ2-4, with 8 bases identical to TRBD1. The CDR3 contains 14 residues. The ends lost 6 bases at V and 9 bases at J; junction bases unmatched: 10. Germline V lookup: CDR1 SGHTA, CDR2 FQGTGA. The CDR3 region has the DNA TGTGCCAGCAGTTTCGACAGGGGAGGTGGCATTCAGTACTTC. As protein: CASSFDRGGGIQYF.

The CDR3 DNA follows: TGTGCCAGCAGTACTCGGGGTAGCGCTATAGGCACAGATACGCAGTATTTT. Its translation: CASSTRGSAIGTDTQYF. The chain is built from TRBV28 and TRBJ2-3, with D possibly TRBD2 on 5 matching bases. Trimming cost V 5 bases and J 1 base, with 19 bases left between them. Germline CDR1 and CDR2: MDHEN and SYDVKM. CDR3 size: 17 residues.

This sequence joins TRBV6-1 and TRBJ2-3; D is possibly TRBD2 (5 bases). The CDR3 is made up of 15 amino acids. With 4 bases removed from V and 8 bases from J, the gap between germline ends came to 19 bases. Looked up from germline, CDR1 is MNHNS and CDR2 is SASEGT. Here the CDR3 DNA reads TGTGCCAGCAGTGCCGAACTTTCCGCGGGTGGTACGCAGTATTTT. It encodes CASSAELSAGGTQYF.

The CDR3 protein is CASSQAGGRSEQFF. In DNA form, the CDR3 reads TGCGCCAGCAGCCAAGCAGGCGGGAGAAGTGAGCAGTTCTTC. The J gene is TRBJ2-1, the V gene TRBV4-1, with 7 positions matching TRBD2. J was trimmed by 9 bases and V by 1 base; bases with no gene match: 6. Germline assignment: CDR1 MGHRA and CDR2 YSYEKL. The CDR3 has 14 amino acids.

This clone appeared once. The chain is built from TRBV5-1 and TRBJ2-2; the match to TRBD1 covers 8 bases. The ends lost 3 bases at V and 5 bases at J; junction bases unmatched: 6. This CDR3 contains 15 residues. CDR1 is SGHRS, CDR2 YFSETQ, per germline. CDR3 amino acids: CASSSPGGYTGELFF. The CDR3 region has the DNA TGCGCCAGCAGCTCCCCAGGGGGCTATACCGGGGAGCTGTTTTTT.

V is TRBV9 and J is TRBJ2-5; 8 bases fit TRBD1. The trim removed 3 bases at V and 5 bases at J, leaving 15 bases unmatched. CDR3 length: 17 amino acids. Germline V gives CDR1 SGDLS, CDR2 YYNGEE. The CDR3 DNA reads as TGTGCCAGCAGCGCACTATTCGGACAGGGCGGCGGGGAGACCCAGTACTTC. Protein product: CASSALFGQGGGETQYF.

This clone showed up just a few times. CDR3: CASITGTGDEKLFF. CDR3 bases: TGTGCCAGCATCACGGGGACAGGGGATGAAAAACTGTTTTTT. The chain uses TRBV2 and TRBJ1-4; 10 nucleotides line up with TRBD1. The CDR3 is made up of 14 amino acids. Germline lookup yields CDR1 SNHLY and CDR2 FYNNEI. J was trimmed by 6 bases and V by 7 bases; bases with no gene match: 5.

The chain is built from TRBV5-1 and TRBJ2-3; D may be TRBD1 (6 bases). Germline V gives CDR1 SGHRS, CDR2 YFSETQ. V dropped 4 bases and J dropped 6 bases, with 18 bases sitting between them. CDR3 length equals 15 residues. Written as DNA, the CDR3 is TGCGCCAGCAGCCGCCTCGGGACACTGACGGATACGCAGTATTTT. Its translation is CASSRLGTLTDTQYF.

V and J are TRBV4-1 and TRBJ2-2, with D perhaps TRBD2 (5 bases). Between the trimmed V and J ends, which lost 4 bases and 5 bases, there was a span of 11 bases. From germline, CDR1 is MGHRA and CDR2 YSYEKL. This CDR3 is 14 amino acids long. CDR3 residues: CASSRGFNTGELFF. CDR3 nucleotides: TGCGCCAGCAGCCGAGGGTTTAATACCGGGGAGCTGTTTTTT.

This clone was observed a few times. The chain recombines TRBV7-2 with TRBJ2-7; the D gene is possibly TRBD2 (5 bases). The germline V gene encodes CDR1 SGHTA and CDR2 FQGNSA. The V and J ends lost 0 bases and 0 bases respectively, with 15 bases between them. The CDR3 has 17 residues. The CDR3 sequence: CASSLAPFRGSSYEQYF. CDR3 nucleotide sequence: TGTGCCAGCAGCTTAGCTCCGTTTCGCGGGTCCTCCTACGAGCAGTACTTC.

CDR3 coding DNA: TGCGCCAGCAGCCAAGATCGGGGGAGATGCACCTTC. It yields the protein CASSQDRGRCTF. The rearrangement links TRBV4-3 to TRBJ1-2; maybe TRBD1 (5 bases). This CDR3 region has 12 residues. The V gene lost 0 bases and the J gene lost 13 bases, with 12 bases spanning the gap. Germline V gene lookup returns CDR1 LGHNA and CDR2 YSLEER.

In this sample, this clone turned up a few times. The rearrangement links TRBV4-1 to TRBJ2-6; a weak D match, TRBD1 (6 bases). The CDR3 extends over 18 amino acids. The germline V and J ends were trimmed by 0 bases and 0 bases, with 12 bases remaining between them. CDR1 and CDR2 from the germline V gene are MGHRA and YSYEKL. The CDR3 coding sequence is TGCGCCAGCAGCCAAGAAGGACAGAGGAGCTCTGGGGCCAACGTCCTGACTTTC. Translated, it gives CASSQEGQRSSGANVLTF.

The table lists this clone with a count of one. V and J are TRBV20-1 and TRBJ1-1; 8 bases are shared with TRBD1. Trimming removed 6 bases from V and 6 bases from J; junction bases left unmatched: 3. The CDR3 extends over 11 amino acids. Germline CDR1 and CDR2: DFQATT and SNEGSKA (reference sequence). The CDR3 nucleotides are TGCAGTGCCCCGGACAGGGCTGAAGCTTTCTTT. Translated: CSAPDRAEAFF.

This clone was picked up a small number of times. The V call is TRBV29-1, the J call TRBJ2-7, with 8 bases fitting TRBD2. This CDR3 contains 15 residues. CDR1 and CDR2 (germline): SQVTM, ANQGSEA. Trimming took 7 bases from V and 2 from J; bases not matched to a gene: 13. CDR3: CSAGTEERETYEQYF. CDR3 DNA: TGCAGCGCCGGGACTGAGGAGCGGGAGACCTACGAGCAGTACTTC.

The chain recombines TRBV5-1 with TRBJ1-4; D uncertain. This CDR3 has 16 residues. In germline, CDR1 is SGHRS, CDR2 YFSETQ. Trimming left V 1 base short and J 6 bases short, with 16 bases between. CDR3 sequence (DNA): TGCGCCAGCAGCTTGAGGGAGGCCGCGGCTTATGAAAAACTGTTTTTT. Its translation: CASSLREAAAYEKLFF.

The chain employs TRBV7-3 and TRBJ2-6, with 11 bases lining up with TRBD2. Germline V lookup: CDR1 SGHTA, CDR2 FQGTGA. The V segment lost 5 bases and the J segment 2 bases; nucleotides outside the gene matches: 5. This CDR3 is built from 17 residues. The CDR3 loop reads CASSRTSGLAGANVLTF. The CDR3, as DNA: TGTGCCAGCAGCAGGACTAGCGGGCTAGCTGGGGCCAACGTCCTGACTTTC.

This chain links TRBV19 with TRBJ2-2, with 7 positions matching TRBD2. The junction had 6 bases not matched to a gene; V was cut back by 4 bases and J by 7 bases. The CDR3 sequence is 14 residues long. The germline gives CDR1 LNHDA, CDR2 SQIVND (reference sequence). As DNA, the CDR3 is TGTGCCAGTAGTACCGGACTAGGGATCGGGGAGCTGTTTTTT. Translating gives CASSTGLGIGELFF.

The CDR3 here is CASSKLPPGTNTGELFF. CDR3 sequence (DNA): TGTGCCAGCAGCAAATTACCCCCAGGGACGAACACCGGGGAGCTGTTTTTT. The genes are TRBV21-1 and TRBJ2-2; the table's D call, TRBD1, was not checked against the DNA. TRBV21-1 is a pseudogene segment. The CDR3 contains 17 residues.

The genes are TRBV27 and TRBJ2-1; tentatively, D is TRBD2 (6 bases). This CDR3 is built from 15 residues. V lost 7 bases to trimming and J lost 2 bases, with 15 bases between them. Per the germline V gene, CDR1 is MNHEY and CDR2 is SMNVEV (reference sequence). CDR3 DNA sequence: TGTGCCAGCACCCTTCTGGGCGGGACCTACAATGAGCAGTTCTTC. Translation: CASTLLGGTYNEQFF.